Sequencing of this T cell receptor beta chain was carried out in a study of blood T cell repertoires in COVID-19. The CDR3 is made up of 14 amino acids. Germline CDR1 and CDR2: GTSNPN and SVGIG (reference sequence). Trimming pared 1 base from V and 2 bases from J, leaving 9 bases between. Original processing notes: Scientists estimated how many nucleated cells there were by amplifying reference gene primers. Using immunoSEQ multiplex PCR, the repertoire was profiled, and TCRdb retains in-frame clones only, with some absent. D and trimming come from the DNA, and the V and J calls and clone size come from that table. The sample carries 150,000 to 200,000 clones, more than 85% recorded once.

The specimen sequenced was peripheral blood. This clonotype originated in a man in his 70s with active or convalescent COVID-19. This rearrangement joins TRBV30 to TRBJ1-5, with D unresolved. CDR3 amino acids: CAWSDRRGNQPQHF. As DNA, the CDR3 is TGTGCCTGGAGTGATCGGAGGGGCAATCAGCCCCAGCATTTT.